What follows describes a single T cell receptor beta chain. Antigen unknown. The PCR contained 60 Vbeta and 13 Jbeta primers. Some clones are missing from TCRdb's copy, which holds only in-frame ones; the method was immunoSEQ multiplex PCR. With about 130,000 clones in the sample, the ten largest clones hold around 1.6%. This entry comes from a study of cytomegalovirus exposure and HLA in healthy donors. Study details: Genotyping showed around 81% of fewer than 500 donors falling in the Caucasian-associated ancestry cluster. Findings and caveats of the study: A later analysis reportedly found that, within productive TCRs, an Asian-associated ancestry cluster had fewer N-insertions than the mean observed across the roughly 700 donors. An analysis done earlier found most TCR beta V segments productive about 87% or about 30% of the time.

V shed 4 bases and J shed 4 bases, with 17 bases lying between them. CDR1 and CDR2 from the germline V gene are SGHNT and YYREEE (reference sequence). This CDR3 comprises 15 residues. Donors showed nominal health when sampled, although they likely had unrecorded immune exposures. This receptor was obtained from a woman aged 40 to 50 in good health and CMV-seropositive. The sample taken for sequencing was PBMCs. J is TRBJ2-5 and V is TRBV5-4, with D possibly being TRBD2 (5 bases). This chain's CDR3 is CASSAVLGAPETQYF. CDR3 nucleotides: TGTGCCAGCAGCGCGGTACTAGGCGCCCCAGAGACCCAGTACTTC.